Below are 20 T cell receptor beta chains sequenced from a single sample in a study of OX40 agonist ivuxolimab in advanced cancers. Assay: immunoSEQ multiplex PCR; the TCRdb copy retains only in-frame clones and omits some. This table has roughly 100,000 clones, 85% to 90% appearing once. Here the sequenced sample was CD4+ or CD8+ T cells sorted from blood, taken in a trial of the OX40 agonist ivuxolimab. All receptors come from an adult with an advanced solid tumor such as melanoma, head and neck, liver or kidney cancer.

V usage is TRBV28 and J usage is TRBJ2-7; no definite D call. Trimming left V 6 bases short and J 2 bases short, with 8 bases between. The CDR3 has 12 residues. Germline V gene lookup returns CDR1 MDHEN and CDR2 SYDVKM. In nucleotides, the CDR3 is TGTGCCAGCAGACAAGACCCCTACGAGCAGTACTTC. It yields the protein CASRQDPYEQYF.

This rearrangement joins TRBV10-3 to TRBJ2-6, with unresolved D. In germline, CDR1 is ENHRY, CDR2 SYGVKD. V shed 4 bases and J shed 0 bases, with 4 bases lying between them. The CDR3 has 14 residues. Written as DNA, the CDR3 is TGTGCCATCAGTGGACGCTCTGGGGCCAACGTCCTGACTTTC. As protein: CAISGRSGANVLTF.

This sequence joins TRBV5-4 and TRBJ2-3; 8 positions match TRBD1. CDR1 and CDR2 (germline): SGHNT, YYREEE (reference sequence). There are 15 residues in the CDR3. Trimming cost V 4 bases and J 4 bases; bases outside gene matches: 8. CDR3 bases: TGTGCCAGCAGCATGGACAGGGTGGTGGCAGATACGCAGTATTTT. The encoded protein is CASSMDRVVADTQYF.

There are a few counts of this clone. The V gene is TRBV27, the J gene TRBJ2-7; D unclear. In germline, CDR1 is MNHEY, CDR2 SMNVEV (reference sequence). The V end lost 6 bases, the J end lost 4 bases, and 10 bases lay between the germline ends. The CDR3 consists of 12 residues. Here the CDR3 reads CASRTAYYEQYF. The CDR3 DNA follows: TGTGCCAGCAGGACGGCCTATTACGAGCAGTACTTC.

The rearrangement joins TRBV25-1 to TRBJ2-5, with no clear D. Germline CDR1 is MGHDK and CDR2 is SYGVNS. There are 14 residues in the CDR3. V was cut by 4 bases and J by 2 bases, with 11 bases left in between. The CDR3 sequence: CASSAMLGQETQYF. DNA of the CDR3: TGTGCCAGCAGTGCGATGCTAGGGCAAGAGACCCAGTACTTC. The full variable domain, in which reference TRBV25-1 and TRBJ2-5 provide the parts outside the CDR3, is EADIYQTPRYLVIGTGKKITLECSQTMGHDKMYWYQQDPGMELHLIHYSYGVNSTEKGDLSSESTVSRIRTEHFPLTLESARPSHTSQYLCASSAMLGQETQYFGPGTRLLVL.

The CDR3 spells CASSPGATGANVLTF. Here the CDR3 DNA reads TGTGCCAGCTCTCCCGGGGCAACTGGGGCCAACGTCCTGACTTTC. The chain uses TRBV7-9 and TRBJ2-6; D may match TRBD1 or TRBD2 (5 bases each). Deletions cut 8 bases from V and 2 bases from J, with 13 bases between. The CDR3 loop spans 15 amino acids. The germline V gene encodes CDR1 SEHNR and CDR2 FQNEAQ (reference sequence).

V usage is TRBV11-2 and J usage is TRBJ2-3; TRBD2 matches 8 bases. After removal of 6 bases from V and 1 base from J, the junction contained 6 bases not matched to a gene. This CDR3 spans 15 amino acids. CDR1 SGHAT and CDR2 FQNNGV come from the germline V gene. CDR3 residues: CASSQRSGGTDTQYF. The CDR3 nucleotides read TGTGCCAGCAGTCAGCGTAGCGGGGGCACAGATACGCAGTATTTT.

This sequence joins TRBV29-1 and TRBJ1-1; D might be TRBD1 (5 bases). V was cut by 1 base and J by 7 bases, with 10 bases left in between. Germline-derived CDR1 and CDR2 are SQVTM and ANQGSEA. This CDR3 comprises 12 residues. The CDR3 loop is CSVEGRGVEAFF. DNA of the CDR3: TGCAGCGTTGAAGGGCGAGGGGTTGAAGCTTTCTTT.

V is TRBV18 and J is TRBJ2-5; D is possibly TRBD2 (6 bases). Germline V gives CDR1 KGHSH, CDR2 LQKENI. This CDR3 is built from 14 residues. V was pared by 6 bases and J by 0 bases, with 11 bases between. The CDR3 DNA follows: TGTGCCAGCTCTCTTAGGGACTACCAAGAGACCCAGTACTTC. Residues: CASSLRDYQETQYF.

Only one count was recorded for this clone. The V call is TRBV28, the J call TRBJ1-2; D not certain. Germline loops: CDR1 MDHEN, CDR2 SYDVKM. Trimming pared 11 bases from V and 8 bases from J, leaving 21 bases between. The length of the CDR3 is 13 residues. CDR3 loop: CAGSDGNYEGYTF. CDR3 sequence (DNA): TGTGCCGGGTCGGACGGCAACTATGAAGGCTACACCTTC.

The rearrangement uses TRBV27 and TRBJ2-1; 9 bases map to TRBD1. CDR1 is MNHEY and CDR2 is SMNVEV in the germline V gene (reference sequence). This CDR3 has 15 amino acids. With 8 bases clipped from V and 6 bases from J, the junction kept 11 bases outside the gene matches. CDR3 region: CASAKQGALPNEQFF. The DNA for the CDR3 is TGTGCCAGCGCCAAACAGGGGGCTTTACCCAATGAGCAGTTCTTC.

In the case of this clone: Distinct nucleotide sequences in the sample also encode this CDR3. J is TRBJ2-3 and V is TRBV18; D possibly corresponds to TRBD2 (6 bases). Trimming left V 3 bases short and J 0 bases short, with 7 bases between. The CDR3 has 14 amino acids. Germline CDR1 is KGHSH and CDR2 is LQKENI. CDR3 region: CASSPGRSTDTQYF. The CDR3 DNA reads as TGTGCCAGCTCACCCGGGAGAAGCACAGATACGCAGTATTTT.

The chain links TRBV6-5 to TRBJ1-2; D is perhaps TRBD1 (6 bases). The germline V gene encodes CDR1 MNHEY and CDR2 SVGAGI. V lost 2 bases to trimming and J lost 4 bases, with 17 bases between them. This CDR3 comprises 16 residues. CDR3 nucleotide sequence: TGTGCCAGCAGTTACCAAGCCTCCAGGGGAACCTATGGCTACACCTTC. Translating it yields CASSYQASRGTYGYTF.

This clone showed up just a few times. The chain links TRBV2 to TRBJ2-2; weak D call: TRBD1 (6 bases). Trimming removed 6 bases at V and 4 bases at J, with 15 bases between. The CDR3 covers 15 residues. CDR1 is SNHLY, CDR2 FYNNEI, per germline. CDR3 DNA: TGTGCCAGCAGGAACAGGGCGTTGGGCACCGGGGAGCTGTTTTTT. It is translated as CASRNRALGTGELFF.

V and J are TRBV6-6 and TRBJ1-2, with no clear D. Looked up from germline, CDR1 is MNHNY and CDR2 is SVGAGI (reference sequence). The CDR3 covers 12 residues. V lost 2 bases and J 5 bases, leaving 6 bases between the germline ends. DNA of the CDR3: TGTGCCAGCAGTTACGGACTTTATGGCTACACCTTC. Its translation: CASSYGLYGYTF.

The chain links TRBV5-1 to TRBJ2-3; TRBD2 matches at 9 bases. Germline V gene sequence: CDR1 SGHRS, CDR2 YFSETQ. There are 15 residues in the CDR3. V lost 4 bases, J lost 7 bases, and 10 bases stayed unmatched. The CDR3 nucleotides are TGCGCCAGCAGCCAGGGGACTAGCCGAACTTATACGCAGTATTTT. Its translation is CASSQGTSRTYTQYF.

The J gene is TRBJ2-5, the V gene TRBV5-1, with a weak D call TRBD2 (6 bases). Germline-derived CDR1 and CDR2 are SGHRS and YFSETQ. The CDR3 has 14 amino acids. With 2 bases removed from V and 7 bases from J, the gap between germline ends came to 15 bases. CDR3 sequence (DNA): TGCGCCAGCAGCTTAGGGACTCCCCGAGGGACCCAGTACTTC. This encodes CASSLGTPRGTQYF.

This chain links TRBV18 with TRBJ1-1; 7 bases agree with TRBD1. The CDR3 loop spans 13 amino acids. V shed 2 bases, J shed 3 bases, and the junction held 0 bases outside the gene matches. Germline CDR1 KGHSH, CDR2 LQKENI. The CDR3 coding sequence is TGTGCCAGCTCACCAGACAGGGACACTGAAGCTTTCTTT. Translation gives CASSPDRDTEAFF.

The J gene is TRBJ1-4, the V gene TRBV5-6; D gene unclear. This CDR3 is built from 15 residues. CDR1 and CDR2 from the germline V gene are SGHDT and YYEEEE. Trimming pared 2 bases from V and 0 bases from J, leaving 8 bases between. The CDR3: CASSLRRATNEKLFF. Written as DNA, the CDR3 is TGTGCCAGCAGCTTAAGGAGGGCAACTAATGAAAAACTGTTTTTT.

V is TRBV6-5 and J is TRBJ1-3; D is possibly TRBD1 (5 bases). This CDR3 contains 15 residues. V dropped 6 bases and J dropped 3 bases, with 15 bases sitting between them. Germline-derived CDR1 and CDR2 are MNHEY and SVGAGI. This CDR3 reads CASRSRDLGGNTIYF. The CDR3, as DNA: TGTGCCAGCAGGTCCCGGGACTTGGGTGGAAACACCATATATTTT.